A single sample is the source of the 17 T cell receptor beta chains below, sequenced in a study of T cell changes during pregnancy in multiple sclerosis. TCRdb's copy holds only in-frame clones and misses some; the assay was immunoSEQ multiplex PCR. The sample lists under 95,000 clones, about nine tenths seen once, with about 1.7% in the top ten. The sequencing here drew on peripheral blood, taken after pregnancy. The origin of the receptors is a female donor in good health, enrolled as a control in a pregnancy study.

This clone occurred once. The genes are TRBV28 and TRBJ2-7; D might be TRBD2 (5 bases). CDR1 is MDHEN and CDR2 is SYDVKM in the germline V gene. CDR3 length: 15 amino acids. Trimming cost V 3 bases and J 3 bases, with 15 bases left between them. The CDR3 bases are TGTGCCAGCAGTTTTGAAGGGATTGAGGGCTACGAGCAGTACTTC. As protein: CASSFEGIEGYEQYF.

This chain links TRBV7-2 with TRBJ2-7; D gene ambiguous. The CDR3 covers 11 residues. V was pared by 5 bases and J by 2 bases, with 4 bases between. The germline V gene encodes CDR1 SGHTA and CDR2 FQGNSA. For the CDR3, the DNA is TGTGCCAGCAGCCGCGCCTACGAGCAGTACTTC. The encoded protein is CASSRAYEQYF.

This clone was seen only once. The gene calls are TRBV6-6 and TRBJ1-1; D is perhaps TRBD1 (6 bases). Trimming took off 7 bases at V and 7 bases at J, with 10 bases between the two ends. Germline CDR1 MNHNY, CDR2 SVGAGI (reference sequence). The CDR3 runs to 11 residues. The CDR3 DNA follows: TGTGCCAGCAAAGAACAGGGTGAAGCTTTCTTT. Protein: CASKEQGEAFF.

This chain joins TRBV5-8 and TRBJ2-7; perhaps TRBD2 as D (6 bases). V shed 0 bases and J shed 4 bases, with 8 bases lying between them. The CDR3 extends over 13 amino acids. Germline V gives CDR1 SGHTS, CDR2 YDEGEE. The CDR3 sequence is CASSLVRGYEQYF. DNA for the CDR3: TGTGCCAGCAGCTTGGTCCGGGGGTACGAGCAGTACTTC. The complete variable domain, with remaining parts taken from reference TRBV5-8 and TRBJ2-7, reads EAGVTQSPTHLIKTRGQQATLRCSPISGHTSVYWYQQALGLGLQFLLWYDEGEERNRGNFPPRFSGRQFPNYSSELNVNALELEDSALYLCASSLVRGYEQYFGPGTRLTVT.

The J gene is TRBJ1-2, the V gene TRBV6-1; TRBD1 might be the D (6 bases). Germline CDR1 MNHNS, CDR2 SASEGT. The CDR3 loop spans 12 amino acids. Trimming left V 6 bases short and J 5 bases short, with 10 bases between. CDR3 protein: CASSTRGYGYTF. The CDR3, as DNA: TGTGCCAGCAGCACTAGGGGGTATGGCTACACCTTC.

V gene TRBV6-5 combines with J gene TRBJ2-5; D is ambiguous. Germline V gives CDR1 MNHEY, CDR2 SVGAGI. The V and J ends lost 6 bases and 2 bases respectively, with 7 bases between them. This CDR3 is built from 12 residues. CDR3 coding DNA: TGTGCCAGCAGCAAACAGCAAGAGACCCAGTACTTC. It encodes CASSKQQETQYF.

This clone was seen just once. CDR3 bases: TGTGCCAGCAGCCTGGGACTAGCGGGGGGTAAAGGGAGCTCCTACAATGAGCAGTTCTTC. Protein product: CASSLGLAGGKGSSYNEQFF. The V gene is TRBV11-3, the J gene TRBJ2-1, with 15 bases aligning to TRBD2. Germline lookup yields CDR1 SGHNT and CDR2 YENEEA. The CDR3 is 20 amino acids. The trim removed 5 bases at V and 0 bases at J, leaving 11 bases unmatched.

The DNA of the CDR3 is TGTGCCAGCAGCTCCAGACAGACGAGCTCCTATAATTCACCCCTCCACTTT. It specifies CASSSRQTSSYNSPLHF. The genes are TRBV7-2 and TRBJ1-6, with D possibly matching TRBD1 (5 bases). V dropped 4 bases and J dropped 0 bases, with 13 bases sitting between them. This CDR3 is built from 17 residues. The germline V gene has CDR1 SGHTA and CDR2 FQGNSA. Full variable domain (remainder filled in from reference TRBV7-2 and TRBJ1-6): GAGVSQSPSNKVTEKGKDVELRCDPISGHTALYWYRQSLGQGLEFLIYFQGNSAPDKSGLPSDRFSAERTGGSVSTLTIQRTQQEDSAVYLCASSSRQTSSYNSPLHFGNGTRLTVT.

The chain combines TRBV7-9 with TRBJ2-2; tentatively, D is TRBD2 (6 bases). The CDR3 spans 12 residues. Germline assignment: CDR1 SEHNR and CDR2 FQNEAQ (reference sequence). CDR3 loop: CAAGSLAGELFF. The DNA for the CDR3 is TGTGCGGCGGGGAGTCTAGCCGGGGAGCTGTTTTTT.

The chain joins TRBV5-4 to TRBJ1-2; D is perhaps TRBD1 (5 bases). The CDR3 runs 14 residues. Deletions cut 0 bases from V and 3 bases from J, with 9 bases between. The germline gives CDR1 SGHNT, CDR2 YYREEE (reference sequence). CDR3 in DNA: TGTGCCAGCAGCTTGGACCCAGGGTACTATGGCTACACCTTC. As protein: CASSLDPGYYGYTF.

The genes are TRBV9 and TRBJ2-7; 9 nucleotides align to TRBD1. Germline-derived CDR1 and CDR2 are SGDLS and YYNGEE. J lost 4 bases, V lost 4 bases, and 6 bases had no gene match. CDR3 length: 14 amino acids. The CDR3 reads CASSPPDRGYEQYF. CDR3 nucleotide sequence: TGTGCCAGCAGCCCACCGGACAGGGGTTACGAGCAGTACTTC.

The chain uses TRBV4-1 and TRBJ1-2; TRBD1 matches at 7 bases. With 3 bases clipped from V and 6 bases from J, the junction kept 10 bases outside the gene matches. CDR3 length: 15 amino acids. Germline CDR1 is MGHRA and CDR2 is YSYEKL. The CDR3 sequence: CASSQGYRQGDGYTF. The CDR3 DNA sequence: TGCGCCAGCAGCCAGGGGTATAGACAGGGCGATGGCTACACCTTC.

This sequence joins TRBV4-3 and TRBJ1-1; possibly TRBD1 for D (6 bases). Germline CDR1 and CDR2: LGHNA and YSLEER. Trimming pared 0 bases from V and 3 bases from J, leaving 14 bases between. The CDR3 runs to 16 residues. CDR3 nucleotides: TGCGCCAGCAGCCAAGATAGTTGGGACACTTACACTGAAGCTTTCTTT. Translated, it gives CASSQDSWDTYTEAFF.

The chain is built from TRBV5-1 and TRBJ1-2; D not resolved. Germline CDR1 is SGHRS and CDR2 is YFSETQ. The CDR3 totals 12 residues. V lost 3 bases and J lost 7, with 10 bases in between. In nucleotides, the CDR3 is TGCGCCAGCAGCTCAGGAGGAACTGGCTACACCTTC. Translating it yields CASSSGGTGYTF.

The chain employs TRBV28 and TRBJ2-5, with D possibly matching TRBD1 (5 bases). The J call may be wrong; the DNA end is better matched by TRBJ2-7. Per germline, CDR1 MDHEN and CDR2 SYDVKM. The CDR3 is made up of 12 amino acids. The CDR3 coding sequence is TGTGCCAGCAGTTTGGGGCGGTACGAGCAGTACTTC. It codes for CASSLGRYEQYF.

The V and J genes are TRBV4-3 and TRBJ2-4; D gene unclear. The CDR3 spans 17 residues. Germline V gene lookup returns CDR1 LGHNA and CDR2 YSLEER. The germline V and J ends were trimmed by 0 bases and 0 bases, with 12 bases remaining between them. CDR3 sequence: CASSQDSVILAKNIQYF. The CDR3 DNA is TGCGCCAGCAGCCAAGACTCCGTAATCTTAGCCAAAAACATTCAGTACTTC.

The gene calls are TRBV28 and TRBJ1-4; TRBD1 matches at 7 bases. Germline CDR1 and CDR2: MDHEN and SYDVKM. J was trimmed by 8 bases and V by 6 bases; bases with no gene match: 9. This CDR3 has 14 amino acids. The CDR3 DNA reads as TGTGCCAGCAGCCTAACAGGGGTCGACGAAAAACTGTTTTTT. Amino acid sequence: CASSLTGVDEKLFF.